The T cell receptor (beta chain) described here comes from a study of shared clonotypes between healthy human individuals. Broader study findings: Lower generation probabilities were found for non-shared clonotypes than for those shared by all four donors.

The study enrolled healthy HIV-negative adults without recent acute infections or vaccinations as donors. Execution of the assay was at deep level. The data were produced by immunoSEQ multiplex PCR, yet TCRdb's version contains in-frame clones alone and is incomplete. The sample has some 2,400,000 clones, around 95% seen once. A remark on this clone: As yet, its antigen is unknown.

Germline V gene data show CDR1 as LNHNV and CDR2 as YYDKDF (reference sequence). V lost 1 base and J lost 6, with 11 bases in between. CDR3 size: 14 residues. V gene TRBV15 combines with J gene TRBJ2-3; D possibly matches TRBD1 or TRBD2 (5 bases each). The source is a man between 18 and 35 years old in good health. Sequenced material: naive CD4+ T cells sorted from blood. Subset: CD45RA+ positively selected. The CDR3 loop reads CATSRGGIEDTQYF. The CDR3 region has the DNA TGTGCCACCAGCAGAGGGGGGATCGAGGATACGCAGTATTTT.